A single sample gave rise to the 14 T cell receptor beta chains below, sequenced in a study of glioma-infiltrating T cells after dendritic cell vaccination. Method: immunoSEQ multiplex PCR; TCRdb's copy keeps in-frame clones and lacks some. Of around 96,000 clones in the sample, 75% to 85% were seen once. Sequences were derived from blood, sampled before dendritic cell vaccination. The source of these receptors is a human donor with glioblastoma.

This chain links TRBV5-1 with TRBJ2-2; 8 bases are shared with TRBD2. The CDR3 covers 15 residues. Looked up from germline, CDR1 is SGHRS and CDR2 is YFSETQ. J was trimmed by 3 bases and V by 8 bases; bases with no gene match: 9. CDR3 sequence reads: CASLSGTWDTGELFF. Here the CDR3 DNA reads TGCGCCAGTCTTAGCGGGACATGGGACACCGGGGAGCTGTTTTTT.

The chain employs TRBV7-3 and TRBJ2-2; D may be TRBD1 (6 bases). This CDR3 region has 13 residues. V dropped 5 bases and J dropped 8 bases, with 12 bases sitting between them. Germline CDR1 SGHTA, CDR2 FQGTGA. This chain's CDR3 is CASSPRRGGELFF. For the CDR3, the DNA is TGTGCCAGCAGCCCCCGAAGGGGGGGGGAGCTGTTTTTT.

The gene calls are TRBV2 and TRBJ1-1; TRBD1 agrees at 8 bases. Losses at the gene ends were 10 bases for V and 7 bases for J; bases not matched to a gene: 11. The CDR3 is made up of 13 amino acids. Germline loops: CDR1 SNHLY, CDR2 FYNNEI. The CDR3 reads CAIGVQGGNEAFF. DNA of the CDR3: TGTGCCATCGGTGTACAGGGGGGTAATGAAGCTTTCTTT.

The chain employs TRBV7-2 and TRBJ1-2; a weak D match, TRBD1 (6 bases). V lost 3 bases, J lost 6 bases, and 17 bases lay in between. This CDR3 has 15 residues. Germline CDR1 SGHTA, CDR2 FQGNSA. The CDR3 sequence is CASSFPGQWSDGYTF. CDR3 sequence (DNA): TGTGCCAGCAGCTTCCCAGGACAGTGGTCGGATGGCTACACCTTC.

The chain recombines TRBV27 with TRBJ2-5; unclear D gene. Germline loops: CDR1 MNHEY, CDR2 SMNVEV (reference sequence). This CDR3 is 11 amino acids long. V gave up 5 bases and J gave up 7 bases, with 8 bases separating them. The DNA of the CDR3 is TGTGCCAGCAGTGTCCGAGGGACCCAGTACTTC. It specifies CASSVRGTQYF.

The chain couples TRBV6-1 to TRBJ2-7; perhaps TRBD1 as D (6 bases). The V end lost 6 bases, the J end lost 0 bases, and 15 bases lay between the germline ends. Germline V gene lookup returns CDR1 MNHNS and CDR2 SASEGT. The CDR3 covers 15 residues. The chain's CDR3 is CASRWRAGASYEQYF. DNA of the CDR3: TGTGCCAGCAGATGGCGGGCAGGGGCCTCCTACGAGCAGTACTTC.

The chain is built from TRBV6-5 and TRBJ1-2, with 7 bases lining up with TRBD1. The CDR3 consists of 15 residues. V dropped 2 bases and J dropped 4; count of bases not matched to a gene: 7. In germline, CDR1 is MNHEY, CDR2 SVGAGI. The CDR3 DNA reads as TGTGCCAGCAGTTACGACAGGGACTTCGCCTATGGCTACACCTTC. Protein: CASSYDRDFAYGYTF.

V and J are TRBV5-1 and TRBJ2-7; 8 positions agree with TRBD1. J gave up 3 bases and V 0 bases, and 20 bases lay outside the gene matches. This CDR3 comprises 20 residues. Germline CDR1 reads SGHRS; CDR2 reads YFSETQ. The CDR3 bases are TGCGCCAGCAGCTTGGCCGAAAGTTATAGGGCAGGGGGCTTCTTCTACGAGCAGTACTTC. This encodes CASSLAESYRAGGFFYEQYF.

The V call is TRBV9, the J call TRBJ2-7; D is possibly TRBD2 (5 bases). Germline loops: CDR1 SGDLS, CDR2 YYNGEE. The V end was cut by 0 bases, the J end by 2 bases, with 21 bases between. The CDR3 sequence is 18 residues long. The CDR3 bases are TGTGCCAGCAGCGTAGAAAGACTACCAAAGCTCACGCCCTACGAGCAGTACTTC. Translating gives CASSVERLPKLTPYEQYF.

The chain has TRBV5-1 and TRBJ2-5; 14 bases align to TRBD2. Trimming removed 4 bases from V and 5 bases from J; junction bases left unmatched: 7. The CDR3 runs 16 residues. The germline V gene encodes CDR1 SGHRS and CDR2 YFSETQ. CDR3: CASSQGTSGSLETQYF. As DNA, the CDR3 is TGCGCCAGCAGCCAGGGGACTAGCGGGAGTCTCGAGACCCAGTACTTC.

The chain joins TRBV7-2 to TRBJ1-4, with D maybe TRBD1 (6 bases). The germline CDR1 and CDR2 sequences are SGHTA and FQGNSA. Trimming stripped 8 bases from V and 6 bases from J, with 10 bases between. This CDR3 comprises 12 residues. CDR3 sequence reads: CASSNRDEKLFF. Here the CDR3 DNA reads TGTGCCAGCTCTAACAGGGATGAAAAACTGTTTTTT.

The rearrangement links TRBV5-1 to TRBJ1-6; D unclear. Trimming took off 0 bases at V and 5 bases at J, with 9 bases between the two ends. The germline gives CDR1 SGHRS, CDR2 YFSETQ. The CDR3 totals 15 residues. The CDR3 loop is CASSLGGSDNSPLHF. In DNA, the CDR3 is TGCGCCAGCAGCTTGGGAGGCAGTGATAATTCACCCCTCCACTTT.

The rearrangement links TRBV2 to TRBJ2-7; 10 bases map to TRBD2. CDR1 is SNHLY and CDR2 is FYNNEI in the germline V gene. This CDR3 comprises 14 residues. Trimming removed 1 base from V and 11 bases from J; junction bases left unmatched: 8. CDR3 sequence reads: CASSEGAGGKREYF. Written as DNA, the CDR3 is TGTGCCAGCAGTGAAGGAGCGGGGGGGAAAAGGGAGTACTTC.

For the CDR3, the DNA is TGTGCCAGCAGTATCCCCCTAACAGGGGTGGATGGCTACACCTTC. Amino acid sequence: CASSIPLTGVDGYTF. The chain carries TRBV28 and TRBJ1-2; TRBD1 matches at 7 bases. Germline V gives CDR1 MDHEN, CDR2 SYDVKM. CDR3 length equals 15 residues. With V trimmed by 5 bases and J by 6 bases, 12 bases remained unmatched.